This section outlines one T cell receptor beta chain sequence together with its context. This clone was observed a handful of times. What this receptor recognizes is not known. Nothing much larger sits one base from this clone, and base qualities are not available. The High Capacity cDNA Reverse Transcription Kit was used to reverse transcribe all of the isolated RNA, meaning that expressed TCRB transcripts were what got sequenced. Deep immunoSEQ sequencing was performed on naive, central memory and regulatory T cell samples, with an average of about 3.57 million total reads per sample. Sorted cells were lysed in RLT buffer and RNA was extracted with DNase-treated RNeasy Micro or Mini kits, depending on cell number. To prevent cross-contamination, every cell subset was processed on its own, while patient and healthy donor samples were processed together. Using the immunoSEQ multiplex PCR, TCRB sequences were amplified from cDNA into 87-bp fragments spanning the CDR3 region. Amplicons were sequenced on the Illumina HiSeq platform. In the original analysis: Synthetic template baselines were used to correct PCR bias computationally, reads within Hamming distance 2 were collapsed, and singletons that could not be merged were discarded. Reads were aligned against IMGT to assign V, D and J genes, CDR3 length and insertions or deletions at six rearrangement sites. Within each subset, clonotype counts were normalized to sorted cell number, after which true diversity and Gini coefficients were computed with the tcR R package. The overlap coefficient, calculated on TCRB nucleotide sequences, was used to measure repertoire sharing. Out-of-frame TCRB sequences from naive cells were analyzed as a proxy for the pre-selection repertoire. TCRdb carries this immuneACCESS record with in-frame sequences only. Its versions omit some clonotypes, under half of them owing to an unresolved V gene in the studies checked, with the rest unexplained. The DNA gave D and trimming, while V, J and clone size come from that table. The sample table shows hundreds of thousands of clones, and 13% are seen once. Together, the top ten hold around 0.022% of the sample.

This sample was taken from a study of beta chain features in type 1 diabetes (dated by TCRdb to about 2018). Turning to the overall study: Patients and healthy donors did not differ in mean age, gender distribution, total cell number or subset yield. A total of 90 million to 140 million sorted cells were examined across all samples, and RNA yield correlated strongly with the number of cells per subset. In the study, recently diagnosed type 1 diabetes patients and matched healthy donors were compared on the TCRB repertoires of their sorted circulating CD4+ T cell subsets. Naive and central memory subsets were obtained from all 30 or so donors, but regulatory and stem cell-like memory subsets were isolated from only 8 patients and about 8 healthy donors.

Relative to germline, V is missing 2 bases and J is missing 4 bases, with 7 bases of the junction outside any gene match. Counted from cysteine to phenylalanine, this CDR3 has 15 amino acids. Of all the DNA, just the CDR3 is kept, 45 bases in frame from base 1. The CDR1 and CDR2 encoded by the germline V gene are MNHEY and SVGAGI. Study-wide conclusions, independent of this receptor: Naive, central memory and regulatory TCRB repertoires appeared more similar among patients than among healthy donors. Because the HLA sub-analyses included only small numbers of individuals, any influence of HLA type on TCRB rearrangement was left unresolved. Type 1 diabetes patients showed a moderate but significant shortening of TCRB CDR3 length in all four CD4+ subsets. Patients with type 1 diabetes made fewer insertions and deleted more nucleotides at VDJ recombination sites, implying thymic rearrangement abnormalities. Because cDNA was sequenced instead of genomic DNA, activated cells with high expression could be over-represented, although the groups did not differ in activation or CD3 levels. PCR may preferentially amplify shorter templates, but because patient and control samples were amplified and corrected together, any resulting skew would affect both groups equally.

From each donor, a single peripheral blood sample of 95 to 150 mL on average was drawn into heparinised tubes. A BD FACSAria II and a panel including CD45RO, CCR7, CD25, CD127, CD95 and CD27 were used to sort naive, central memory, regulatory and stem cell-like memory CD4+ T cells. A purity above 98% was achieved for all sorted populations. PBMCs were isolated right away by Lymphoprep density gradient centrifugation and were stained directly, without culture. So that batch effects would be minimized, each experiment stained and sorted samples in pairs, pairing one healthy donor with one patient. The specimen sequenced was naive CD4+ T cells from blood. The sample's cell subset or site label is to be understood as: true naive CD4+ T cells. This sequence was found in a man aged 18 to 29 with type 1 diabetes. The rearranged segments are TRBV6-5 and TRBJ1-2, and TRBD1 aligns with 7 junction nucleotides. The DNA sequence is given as TGTGCCAGCAGTTACGGCGGGACAGTTTTCTATGGCTACACCTTC. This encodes CASSYGGTVFYGYTF.